This entry is about one T cell receptor beta chain. The data belong to a study of blood T cell repertoires in COVID-19. Whole-study context: Whether acute or convalescent, the COVID-19 samples came from the United States, Italy and Spain.

Sequenced by immunoSEQ multiplex PCR; TCRdb stores in-frame clones only, minus some. The sample lists approximately 59,000 clones, about 89% occurring once. The V and J ends lost 0 bases and 3 bases respectively, with 15 bases between them. This CDR3 contains 16 residues. Germline loops: CDR1 MNHEY, CDR2 SVGAGI. The source of this sequence is a human donor in a cohort sampled during active COVID-19. Sequencing input: peripheral blood. J is TRBJ2-7 and V is TRBV6-5; weak D call: TRBD1 (7 bases). The CDR3 DNA reads as TGTGCCAGCAGTTACTCGATCAGGGGGGAACTCTACGAGCAGTACTTC. Translated, it gives CASSYSIRGELYEQYF.